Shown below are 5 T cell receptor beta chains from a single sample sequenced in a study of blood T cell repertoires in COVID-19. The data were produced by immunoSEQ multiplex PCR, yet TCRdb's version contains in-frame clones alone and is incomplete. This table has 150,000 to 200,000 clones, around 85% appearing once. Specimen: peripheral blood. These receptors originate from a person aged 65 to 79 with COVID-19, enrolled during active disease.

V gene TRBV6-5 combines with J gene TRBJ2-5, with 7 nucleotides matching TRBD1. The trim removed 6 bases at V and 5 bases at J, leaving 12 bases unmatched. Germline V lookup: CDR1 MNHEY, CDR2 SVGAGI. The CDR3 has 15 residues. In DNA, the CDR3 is TGTGCCAGCAGCCTCAACCCGGGACAGAGGGAGACCCAGTACTTC. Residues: CASSLNPGQRETQYF.

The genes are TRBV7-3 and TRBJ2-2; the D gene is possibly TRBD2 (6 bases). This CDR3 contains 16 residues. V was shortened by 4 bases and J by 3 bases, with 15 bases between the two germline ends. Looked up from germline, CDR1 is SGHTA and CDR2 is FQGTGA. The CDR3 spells CASSSSTSRDTGELFF. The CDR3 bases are TGTGCCAGCAGCTCGTCGACTAGTCGTGACACCGGGGAGCTGTTTTTT.

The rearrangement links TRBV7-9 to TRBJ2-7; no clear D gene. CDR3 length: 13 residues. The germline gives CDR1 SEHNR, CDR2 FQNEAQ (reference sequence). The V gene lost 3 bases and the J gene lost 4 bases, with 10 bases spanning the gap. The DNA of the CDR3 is TGTGCCAGCAGCTTCGCCAACACGTACGAGCAGTACTTC. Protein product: CASSFANTYEQYF.

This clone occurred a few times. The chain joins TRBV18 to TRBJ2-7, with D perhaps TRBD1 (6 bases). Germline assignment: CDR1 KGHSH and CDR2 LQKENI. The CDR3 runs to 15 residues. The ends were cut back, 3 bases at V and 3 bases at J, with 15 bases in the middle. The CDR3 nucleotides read TGTGCCAGCTCACCCAAATCAGGGACATTCTACGAGCAGTACTTC. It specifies CASSPKSGTFYEQYF.

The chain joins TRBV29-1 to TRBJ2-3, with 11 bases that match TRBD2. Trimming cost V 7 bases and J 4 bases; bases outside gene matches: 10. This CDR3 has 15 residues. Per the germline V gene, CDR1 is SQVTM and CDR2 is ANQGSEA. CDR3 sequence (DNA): TGCAGCGGAGAAGTAGCGGGAGGGGTTGCAGATACGCAGTATTTT. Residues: CSGEVAGGVADTQYF.